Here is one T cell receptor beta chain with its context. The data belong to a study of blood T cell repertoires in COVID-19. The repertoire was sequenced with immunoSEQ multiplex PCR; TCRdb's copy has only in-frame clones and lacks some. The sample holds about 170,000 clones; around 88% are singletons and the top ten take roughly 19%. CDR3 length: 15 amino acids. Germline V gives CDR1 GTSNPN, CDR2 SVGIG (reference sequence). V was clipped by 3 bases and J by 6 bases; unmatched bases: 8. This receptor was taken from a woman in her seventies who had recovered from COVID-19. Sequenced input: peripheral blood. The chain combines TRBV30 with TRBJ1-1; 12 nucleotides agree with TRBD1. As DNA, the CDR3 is TGTGCCTGGAGGATTTGGGGGACAGGGGGCTCTGAAGCTTTCTTT. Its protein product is CAWRIWGTGGSEAFF.